One and the same sample provided the 20 T cell receptor beta chains below, sequenced in a study of cytomegalovirus exposure and HLA in healthy donors. Method: immunoSEQ multiplex PCR; TCRdb's copy keeps in-frame clones and lacks some. This table has fewer than 250,000 clones, around nine tenths appearing once. The sample taken for sequencing was PBMCs. These receptors all stem from a man younger than 30 in good health and CMV-seronegative.

The chain recombines TRBV19 with TRBJ2-7, with D hard to call. Looked up from germline, CDR1 is LNHDA and CDR2 is SQIVND (reference sequence). Deletions cut 2 bases from V and 6 bases from J, with 11 bases between. The CDR3 length is 13 residues. The CDR3 protein is CASSIRRVGEQYF. In nucleotides, the CDR3 is TGTGCCAGTAGTATACGACGGGTGGGCGAGCAGTACTTC. The full variable domain, in which reference TRBV19 and TRBJ2-7 provide the parts outside the CDR3, is DGGITQSPKYLFRKEGQNVTLSCEQNLNHDAMYWYRQDPGQGLRLIYYSQIVNDFQKGDIAEGYSVSREKKESFPLTVTSAQKNPTAFYLCASSIRRVGEQYFGPGTRLTVT.

The chain uses TRBV29-1 and TRBJ2-1; 7 bases line up with TRBD2. The junction had 8 bases not matched to a gene; V was cut back by 4 bases and J by 5 bases. This CDR3 region has 14 residues. Germline V gene data show CDR1 as SQVTM and CDR2 as ANQGSEA. CDR3 region: CSVGGREIDNEQFF. CDR3 in DNA: TGCAGCGTTGGTGGGCGGGAGATTGACAATGAGCAGTTCTTC.

This chain uses TRBV28 with TRBJ1-2, with D possibly being TRBD1 (6 bases). Germline V gives CDR1 MDHEN, CDR2 SYDVKM. Trimming left V 4 bases short and J 4 bases short, with 13 bases between. The CDR3 extends over 14 amino acids. DNA for the CDR3: TGTGCCAGCAGTTCATGGACAGCCCGCTATGGCTACACCTTC. Amino acids: CASSSWTARYGYTF.

The chain employs TRBV10-3 and TRBJ2-5, with D perhaps matching TRBD1 (5 bases). Germline V gene sequence: CDR1 ENHRY, CDR2 SYGVKD. The CDR3 is 13 residues long. Deletions cut 10 bases from V and 5 bases from J, with 17 bases between. CDR3 nucleotide sequence: TGTGCCACCGGAGAGGCAGGGCTTGAGACCCAGTACTTC. Translated, it gives CATGEAGLETQYF.

The chain employs TRBV10-3 and TRBJ2-1; weak D call: TRBD1 (6 bases). This CDR3 is 13 amino acids long. CDR1 is ENHRY, CDR2 SYGVKD, per germline. Trimming removed 4 bases from V and 8 bases from J, with 12 bases in between. CDR3 sequence reads: CAISGQGIDEQFF. CDR3 in DNA: TGTGCCATCAGTGGGCAGGGGATAGATGAGCAGTTCTTC.

The chain's CDR3 is CASLLGGLETQYF. The CDR3 nucleotides read TGTGCCAGTCTACTAGGGGGCTTGGAGACCCAGTACTTC. The chain recombines TRBV2 with TRBJ2-5; 7 nucleotides match TRBD1. The CDR3 sequence is 13 residues long. V lost 9 bases to trimming and J lost 5 bases; unmatched junction nucleotides: 9. From germline, CDR1 is SNHLY and CDR2 FYNNEI. The full variable domain, completed using reference TRBV2 and TRBJ2-5, is EPEVTQTPSHQVTQMGQEVILRCVPISNHLYFYWYRQILGQKVEFLVSFYNNEISEKSEIFDDQFSVERPDGSNFTLKIRSTKLEDSAMYFCASLLGGLETQYFGPGTRLLVL.

V is TRBV2 and J is TRBJ2-5; no clear D gene. The V gene's germline CDR1 is SNHLY and CDR2 FYNNEI. The CDR3 sequence is 13 residues long. Trimming pared 3 bases from V and 2 bases from J, leaving 7 bases between. This CDR3 reads CASSDVGQETQYF. For the CDR3, the DNA is TGTGCCAGCAGTGATGTCGGTCAAGAGACCCAGTACTTC.

This chain connects TRBV30 to TRBJ2-7; 7 nucleotides match TRBD1. J was trimmed by 4 bases and V by 4 bases; bases with no gene match: 7. This CDR3 spans 13 amino acids. Germline V lookup: CDR1 GTSNPN, CDR2 SVGIG (reference sequence). Written as DNA, the CDR3 is TGTGCCTGGACCAGGGGGAGTTCGTACGAGCAGTACTTC. Translated: CAWTRGSSYEQYF.

The chain has TRBV11-2 and TRBJ2-7, with D maybe TRBD2 (6 bases). Germline CDR1 SGHAT, CDR2 FQNNGV. Trimming pared 5 bases from V and 2 bases from J, leaving 16 bases between. This CDR3 is 15 amino acids long. CDR3 protein: CASSPSIAETYEQYF. The CDR3 DNA sequence: TGTGCCAGCAGCCCCAGCATAGCGGAGACCTACGAGCAGTACTTC. Looking up the rest from reference TRBV11-2 and TRBJ2-7 gives the full variable domain: EAGVAQSPRYKIIEKRQSVAFWCNPISGHATLYWYQQILGQGPKLLIQFQNNGVVDDSQLPKDRFSAERLKGVDSTLKIQPAKLEDSAVYLCASSPSIAETYEQYFGPGTRLTVT.

The V and J genes are TRBV4-1 and TRBJ2-7; D might be TRBD1 (6 bases). V lost 4 bases and J 0 bases, leaving 16 bases between the germline ends. Per the germline V gene, CDR1 is MGHRA and CDR2 is YSYEKL. This CDR3 spans 16 amino acids. The CDR3 region is CASSRTQGFGSYEQYF. CDR3 in DNA: TGCGCCAGCAGCCGAACACAGGGTTTTGGCTCCTACGAGCAGTACTTC.

The V call is TRBV7-2, the J call TRBJ2-7, with 11 nucleotides matching TRBD2. Looked up from germline, CDR1 is SGHTA and CDR2 is FQGNSA. The CDR3 totals 15 residues. Trimming removed 5 bases from V and 0 bases from J; junction bases left unmatched: 3. CDR3: CASSMTSGVSYEQYF. In DNA form, the CDR3 reads TGTGCCAGCAGCATGACTAGCGGGGTCTCCTACGAGCAGTACTTC.

The chain links TRBV11-3 to TRBJ2-7; 7 positions agree with TRBD1. Germline V gene sequence: CDR1 SGHNT, CDR2 YENEEA. Trimming at V came to 2 bases and at J to 2 bases, leaving 3 bases not matched to a gene. This CDR3 comprises 14 residues. The chain's CDR3 is CASSLTGTAYEQYF. CDR3 nucleotide sequence: TGTGCCAGCAGCTTAACCGGGACAGCCTACGAGCAGTACTTC. The whole variable domain, filled in from reference TRBV11-3 and TRBJ2-7, reads EAGVVQSPRYKIIEKKQPVAFWCNPISGHNTLYWYLQNLGQGPELLIRYENEEAVDDSQLPKDRFSAERLKGVDSTLKIQPAELGDSAVYLCASSLTGTAYEQYFGPGTRLTVT.

The chain carries TRBV4-1 and TRBJ1-3, with a possible D match to TRBD1 (6 bases). Germline loops: CDR1 MGHRA, CDR2 YSYEKL. The CDR3 length is 19 residues. V gave up 3 bases and J gave up 2 bases, with 23 bases separating them. The CDR3: CASSQDPVRYRAPGNTIYF. The CDR3, as DNA: TGCGCCAGCAGCCAGGACCCAGTTCGTTACAGGGCCCCTGGAAACACCATATATTTT.

V is TRBV5-4 and J is TRBJ2-5; D perhaps matches TRBD2 (6 bases). CDR1 is SGHNT, CDR2 YYREEE, per germline (reference sequence). V lost 4 bases and J 0 bases, leaving 10 bases between the germline ends. The CDR3 runs to 14 residues. The CDR3 region is CASSPTGDQETQYF. The DNA of the CDR3 is TGTGCCAGCAGCCCTACGGGGGACCAAGAGACCCAGTACTTC.

The chain uses TRBV29-1 and TRBJ2-3, with TRBD2 matching 7 bases. The CDR3 sequence is 14 residues long. CDR1 SQVTM and CDR2 ANQGSEA come from the germline V gene. The ends lost 4 bases at V and 2 bases at J; junction bases unmatched: 6. The CDR3 DNA reads TGCAGCGTTGCGGGTCGGGGGGACACAGATACGCAGTATTTT. Amino acid sequence: CSVAGRGDTDTQYF.

About this clone: The junction does not match germline at one end; this may be a read error. Other DNA sequences in the same sample also yield this CDR3. This chain joins TRBV5-1 and TRBJ2-7; TRBD2 might be the D (6 bases). The germline V gene encodes CDR1 SGHRS and CDR2 YFSETQ. The length of the CDR3 is 15 residues. CDR3 in amino acids: CASSFKRRDHYEQYF. Here the CDR3 DNA reads TGCGCCAGCAGCTTTAAACGGCGGGACCACTACGAGCAATACTTC.

DNA of the CDR3: TGTGCCAGCTCACCACGCGCCAGGGGGGACGAAAAACTGTTTTTT. As protein: CASSPRARGDEKLFF. The J gene is TRBJ1-4, the V gene TRBV18; TRBD1 aligns across 7 bases. This CDR3 has 15 residues. Per the germline V gene, CDR1 is KGHSH and CDR2 is LQKENI. The junction had 7 bases not matched to a gene; V was cut back by 1 base and J by 8 bases.

The CDR3 nucleotides read TGCGCCAGCAGCTTGGCCGGGACAGAGAACACTGAAGCTTTCTTT. This gives the protein CASSLAGTENTEAFF. The V and J genes are TRBV5-1 and TRBJ1-1; 7 nucleotides align to TRBD1. The germline V gene has CDR1 SGHRS and CDR2 YFSETQ. The V segment lost 0 bases and the J segment 1 base; nucleotides outside the gene matches: 3. This CDR3 contains 15 residues.

The chain employs TRBV5-1 and TRBJ2-5; weak D call: TRBD1 (6 bases). The germline V gene encodes CDR1 SGHRS and CDR2 YFSETQ. The CDR3 sequence is 14 residues long. The V end lost 0 bases, the J end lost 5 bases, and 11 bases lay between the germline ends. CDR3 region: CASSLGTVSETQYF. CDR3 DNA sequence: TGCGCCAGCAGCTTGGGGACAGTGTCTGAGACCCAGTACTTC. The full variable domain, its missing parts supplied by reference TRBV5-1 and TRBJ2-5, is KAGVTQTPRYLIKTRGQQVTLSCSPISGHRSVSWYQQTPGQGLQFLFEYFSETQRNKGNFPGRFSGRQFSNSRSEMNVSTLELGDSALYLCASSLGTVSETQYFGPGTRLLVL.

The gene calls are TRBV29-1 and TRBJ2-3; 10 positions match TRBD1. With 6 bases clipped from V and 6 bases from J, the junction kept 6 bases outside the gene matches. Germline V gene lookup returns CDR1 SQVTM and CDR2 ANQGSEA. CDR3 size: 13 residues. CDR3 amino acids: CSVRTGGSDTQYF. CDR3 sequence (DNA): TGCAGCGTGCGGACAGGGGGTTCGGATACGCAGTATTTT.